One and the same sample provided the 30 T cell receptor beta chains below, sequenced in a study of blood T cells in healthy people across ages. The second PCR ran about 7 to 12 cycles with a sample-barcoded 5' primer and J-beta primers. One entry per CDR3 protein results from TCRdb running MiXCR on the 5' RACE reads. Here the sample spans hundreds of thousands of distinct CDR3 sequences, roughly 44% being singletons. The sequencing input was blood. These TCRs come from a man aged 55 to 70 in good health.

There are a few counts of this clonotype. V gene TRBV14 combines with J gene TRBJ2-7, with 11 bases that match TRBD2. V dropped 2 bases and J dropped 0; count of bases not matched to a gene: 9. The CDR3 extends over 18 amino acids. Per the germline V gene, CDR1 is SGHDN and CDR2 is FVKESK. The CDR3 nucleotides are TGTGCCAGCAGCCAACGGCCGGGGACTAGCGGAACCTCCTACGAGCAGTACTTC. Translating gives CASSQRPGTSGTSYEQYF.

This chain joins TRBV20-1 and TRBJ2-1, with D unresolved. The CDR3 sequence is 13 residues long. Germline V gene lookup returns CDR1 DFQATT and CDR2 SNEGSKA (reference sequence). Deletions cut 1 base from V and 7 bases from J, with 11 bases between. CDR3 nucleotide sequence: TGCAGTGCTAGAGCCGATTGGGATAATGAGCAGTTCTTC. Protein sequence: CSARADWDNEQFF.

The chain combines TRBV2 with TRBJ1-2; 8 bases map to TRBD1. This CDR3 spans 13 amino acids. Germline CDR1 reads SNHLY; CDR2 reads FYNNEI. V shed 3 bases, J shed 5 bases, and the junction held 2 bases outside the gene matches. The CDR3 reads CASSDRGPYGYTF. Written as DNA, the CDR3 is TGTGCCAGCAGTGACAGGGGGCCGTATGGCTACACCTTC.

The chain joins TRBV27 to TRBJ2-5, with D perhaps TRBD1 or TRBD2 (5 bases each). This CDR3 is 13 amino acids long. The germline gives CDR1 MNHEY, CDR2 SMNVEV (reference sequence). CDR3 residues: CVSFSGTQETQYF. The CDR3, as DNA: TGTGTCAGTTTCTCCGGGACCCAAGAGACCCAGTACTTC.

This sequence joins TRBV3-1 and TRBJ2-3, with D tentatively TRBD1 (5 bases). Trimming removed 5 bases at V and 1 base at J, with 16 bases between. CDR1 is LGHDT and CDR2 is YNNKEL in the germline V gene (reference sequence). CDR3 size: 16 residues. The CDR3 here is CASSAAVGARTDTQYF. In DNA, the CDR3 is TGTGCCAGCAGCGCGGCGGTTGGGGCCCGCACAGATACGCAGTATTTT.

The chain combines TRBV9 with TRBJ2-3; 12 nucleotides align to TRBD2. J gave up 0 bases and V 4 bases, and 9 bases lay outside the gene matches. CDR3 length: 18 residues. CDR1 is SGDLS, CDR2 YYNGEE, per germline. The CDR3 here is CASSPWTSGVTSTDTQYF. For the CDR3, the DNA is TGTGCCAGCAGCCCCTGGACTAGCGGGGTTACTAGCACAGATACGCAGTATTTT.

The chain has TRBV6-4 and TRBJ2-1; unclear D gene. V was pared by 3 bases and J by 10 bases, with 16 bases between. The germline CDR1 and CDR2 sequences are MRHNA and SNTAGT. The CDR3 runs 14 residues. CDR3 protein: CASSDRALDGEQFF. In DNA form, the CDR3 reads TGTGCCAGCAGTGATCGTGCCCTGGACGGGGAGCAGTTCTTC.

This clonotype appeared a single time. V and J are TRBV9 and TRBJ2-5; 8 bases are shared with TRBD2. Trimming took 0 bases from V and 1 from J; bases not matched to a gene: 5. This CDR3 is 16 amino acids long. Per germline, CDR1 SGDLS and CDR2 YYNGEE. CDR3 in DNA: TGTGCCAGCAGCGTAGATGGCGGGGGGTTCCAAGAGACCCAGTACTTC. It codes for CASSVDGGGFQETQYF.

The chain is built from TRBV12-3 or TRBV12-4 and TRBJ1-5, with D tentatively TRBD1 (5 bases). The ends were cut back, 3 bases at V and 7 bases at J, with 10 bases in the middle. This CDR3 is 13 amino acids long. This CDR3 is CASSFWGSQPQHF. Written as DNA, the CDR3 is TGTGCCAGCAGTTTTTGGGGGAGCCAGCCCCAGCATTTT.

The rearrangement joins TRBV10-3 to TRBJ1-2; TRBD1 matches at 9 bases. V gave up 6 bases and J gave up 4 bases; unmatched junction bases: 0. Germline CDR1 reads ENHRY; CDR2 reads SYGVKD. CDR3 size: 12 residues. The CDR3 DNA follows: TGTGCCATCAGGGGACAGGGCTATGGCTACACCTTC. This encodes CAIRGQGYGYTF.

The chain combines TRBV5-1 with TRBJ2-5, with TRBD1 matching 11 bases. Unmatched junction bases numbered 5, after V lost 4 bases and J lost 3 bases. Germline loops: CDR1 SGHRS, CDR2 YFSETQ. This CDR3 spans 15 amino acids. DNA of the CDR3: TGCGCCAGCAGCAGGGAGGGACAGGGGGAAGAGACCCAGTACTTC. This encodes CASSREGQGEETQYF.

CDR3 sequence reads: CASSFPPSGRNEQFF. CDR3 DNA sequence: TGTGCCAGCAGTTTTCCTCCGTCTGGGAGGAATGAGCAGTTCTTC. The chain combines TRBV12-3 or TRBV12-4 with TRBJ2-1; D possibly corresponds to TRBD2 (6 bases). The V end was cut by 3 bases, the J end by 7 bases, with 16 bases between. The CDR3 is 15 amino acids.

This chain links TRBV2 with TRBJ2-3, with 10 bases matching TRBD2. There are 18 residues in the CDR3. From germline, CDR1 is SNHLY and CDR2 FYNNEI. Losses at the gene ends were 6 bases for V and 2 bases for J; bases not matched to a gene: 14. The DNA for the CDR3 is TGTGCCAGCAGCGCTGCCGGGGTAGCGGGGGGACTCACAGATACGCAGTATTTT. Protein sequence: CASSAAGVAGGLTDTQYF.

The chain joins TRBV4-3 to TRBJ1-4, with D unclear. Germline V gene lookup returns CDR1 LGHNA and CDR2 YSLEER. The CDR3 is 15 residues long. Trimming removed 0 bases at V and 8 bases at J, with 13 bases between. The CDR3 reads CASSQEVSFREKLFF. The CDR3 region has the DNA TGCGCCAGCAGCCAAGAGGTGTCCTTTCGGGAAAAACTGTTTTTT.

The rearrangement uses TRBV7-7 and TRBJ2-1; D gene uncertain. With 3 bases removed from V and 4 bases from J, the gap between germline ends came to 7 bases. Germline V CDR1 and CDR2: SSHAT, FNYEAQ (reference sequence). This CDR3 region has 13 residues. The CDR3 nucleotides are TGTGCCAGCAGCTTCACCCCTTACAATGAGCAGTTCTTC. Protein: CASSFTPYNEQFF.

This clonotype came up a few times. The chain uses TRBV6-2 or TRBV6-3 and TRBJ1-2, with D hard to call. Germline V CDR1 and CDR2: MNHEY, SVGEGT. CDR3 length: 13 amino acids. V lost 6 bases to trimming and J lost 3 bases, with 11 bases between them. In DNA, the CDR3 is TGTGCCAGCAGCACTGGAAATCACTATGGCTACACCTTC. Its translation is CASSTGNHYGYTF.

The genes are TRBV6-1 and TRBJ2-4; 8 positions match TRBD1. TRBJ2-7 matches the DNA end more closely, so the J call is doubtful. Germline V gene lookup returns CDR1 MNHNS and CDR2 SASEGT. The CDR3 sequence is 16 residues long. CDR3 region: CASTTDPRDRSYEQYF. In DNA, the CDR3 is TGTGCCAGCACTACAGACCCCCGGGACAGGTCCTACGAGCAGTACTTC.

This chain connects TRBV4-1 to TRBJ2-1, with D possibly TRBD1 on 5 matching bases. Trimming took 0 bases from V and 1 from J, leaving 10 bases between them. This CDR3 comprises 16 residues. CDR1 is MGHRA, CDR2 YSYEKL, per germline. CDR3 amino acids: CASSQDSRGSYNEQFF. CDR3 sequence (DNA): TGCGCCAGCAGCCAAGATAGTAGGGGTTCCTACAATGAGCAGTTCTTC.

The chain uses TRBV3-1 and TRBJ1-5; 8 positions agree with TRBD1. Germline trimming cut 0 bases from V and 3 bases from J; bases unmatched to any gene: 4. Germline-derived CDR1 and CDR2 are LGHDT and YNNKEL (reference sequence). There are 16 residues in the CDR3. CDR3 nucleotides: TGTGCCAGCAGCCAAGACAGGGGGCGACCCAATCAGCCCCAGCATTTT. This codes for CASSQDRGRPNQPQHF. The full variable domain, with the rest looked up from reference TRBV3-1 and TRBJ1-5, is DTAVSQTPKYLVTQMGNDKSIKCEQNLGHDTMYWYKQDSKKFLKIMFSYNNKELIINETVPNRFSPKSPDKAHLNLHINSLELGDSAVYFCASSQDRGRPNQPQHFGDGTRLSIL.

This sequence joins TRBV20-1 and TRBJ1-2, with D perhaps TRBD1 (6 bases). Germline V gene lookup returns CDR1 DFQATT and CDR2 SNEGSKA (reference sequence). Trimming stripped 3 bases from V and 6 bases from J, with 17 bases between. There are 14 residues in the CDR3. The CDR3 is CSARDGGRVDGYTF. The CDR3 DNA reads as TGCAGTGCTAGGGACGGGGGCAGGGTGGATGGCTACACCTTC.

The V call is TRBV6-1, the J call TRBJ2-3; either TRBD1 or TRBD2 may fit D (6 bases each). CDR3 length equals 15 residues. Deletions cut 0 bases from V and 6 bases from J, with 13 bases between. Germline V gene lookup returns CDR1 MNHNS and CDR2 SASEGT. The CDR3 region has the DNA TGTGCCAGCAGTGAAGCGCACGGGGGCTGGGATACGCAGTATTTT. Its translation: CASSEAHGGWDTQYF.

The chain recombines TRBV2 with TRBJ2-2; 10 bases map to TRBD2. The V gene's germline CDR1 is SNHLY and CDR2 FYNNEI. This CDR3 has 17 amino acids. Trimming at V came to 4 bases and at J to 3 bases, leaving 8 bases not matched to a gene. CDR3 sequence: CASSVPSGGRYTGELFF. CDR3 bases: TGTGCCAGCAGTGTACCTAGCGGGGGTCGGTACACCGGGGAGCTGTTTTTT.

The rearrangement links TRBV2 to TRBJ1-2; D gene unclear. Trimming removed 3 bases from V and 7 bases from J, with 9 bases in between. Germline V gives CDR1 SNHLY, CDR2 FYNNEI. This CDR3 has 12 residues. CDR3 protein: CASSESVAGYTF. In nucleotides, the CDR3 is TGTGCCAGCAGTGAGTCGGTTGCTGGCTACACCTTC. The variable domain in full, with the rest retrieved from reference TRBV2 and TRBJ1-2, is EPEVTQTPSHQVTQMGQEVILRCVPISNHLYFYWYRQILGQKVEFLVSFYNNEISEKSEIFDDQFSVERPDGSNFTLKIRSTKLEDSAMYFCASSESVAGYTFGSGTRLTVV.

The rearrangement links TRBV7-2 to TRBJ2-5, with TRBD2 matching 13 bases. J lost 4 bases, V lost 7 bases, and 3 bases had no gene match. The germline V gene encodes CDR1 SGHTA and CDR2 FQGNSA. The CDR3 consists of 14 residues. This CDR3 reads CASTLAGGRETQYF. The CDR3 DNA reads TGTGCCAGCACACTAGCGGGGGGGAGAGAGACCCAGTACTTC.

The CDR3 region has the DNA TGTGCCAGCGCTAGTTGGGCAGACGCGAGAAACACTGAAGCTTTCTTT. Its protein product is CASASWADARNTEAFF. The chain employs TRBV6-2 or TRBV6-3 and TRBJ1-1; D not resolved. Trimming shortened V by 8 bases and J by 2 bases, and 21 bases separated the two germline ends. CDR1 is MNHEY and CDR2 is SVGEGT in the germline V gene. CDR3 size: 16 residues.

V gene TRBV6-5 combines with J gene TRBJ2-1, with D possibly being TRBD1 (5 bases). Germline CDR1 is MNHEY and CDR2 is SVGAGI. The ends were cut back, 6 bases at V and 6 bases at J, with 12 bases in the middle. The CDR3 covers 13 residues. The CDR3 coding sequence is TGTGCCAGCAGACCCCCAGGGATCAATGAGCAGTTCTTC. This gives the protein CASRPPGINEQFF.

The chain combines TRBV6-5 with TRBJ2-4, with 9 bases identical to TRBD1. The end of the DNA fits TRBJ2-7 better, so the J call may be wrong. CDR3 length equals 15 residues. Per germline, CDR1 MNHEY and CDR2 SVGAGI. This chain's CDR3 is CASRRDREESYEQYF. CDR3 nucleotides: TGTGCCAGCAGAAGGGACAGGGAAGAATCCTACGAGCAGTACTTC.

V gene TRBV7-8 combines with J gene TRBJ2-2; no reliable D call. Germline CDR1 and CDR2: SGHVS and FQNEAQ. The CDR3 is made up of 17 amino acids. The V gene lost 0 bases and the J gene lost 7 bases, with 18 bases spanning the gap. The CDR3: CASSLAGGTAKGGELFF. CDR3 DNA: TGTGCCAGCAGCTTAGCCGGCGGAACCGCGAAGGGCGGGGAGCTGTTTTTT. The entire variable domain, with the rest obtained from reference TRBV7-8 and TRBJ2-2, is as follows: GAGVSQSPRYKVAKRGQDVALRCDPISGHVSLFWYQQALGQGPEFLTYFQNEAQLDKSGLPSDRFFAERPEGSVSTLKIQRTQQEDSAVYLCASSLAGGTAKGGELFFGEGSRLTVL.

The chain has TRBV6-2 or TRBV6-3 and TRBJ1-2; D unresolved. Trimming stripped 2 bases from V and 4 bases from J, with 14 bases between. From germline, CDR1 is MNHEY and CDR2 SVGEGT. The CDR3 length is 15 residues. In nucleotides, the CDR3 is TGTGCCAGCAGTTACGGTCAGGAGAAGATCTATGGCTACACCTTC. Its translation: CASSYGQEKIYGYTF.

The V and J genes are TRBV9 and TRBJ2-5, with 8 positions matching TRBD2. V lost 0 bases, J lost 5 bases, and 6 bases stayed unmatched. The CDR3 loop spans 15 amino acids. The V gene's germline CDR1 is SGDLS and CDR2 YYNGEE. The CDR3 sequence is CASSVAAGVTETQYF. The CDR3 DNA reads as TGTGCCAGCAGCGTAGCAGCGGGGGTAACGGAGACCCAGTACTTC.